This entry lists 10 T cell receptor beta chains sequenced from one sample in a study of cytomegalovirus exposure and HLA in healthy donors. 60 Vbeta and 13 Jbeta primers were used in PCR. TCRdb's table, derived via immunoSEQ multiplex PCR, lists solely in-frame clones and lacks some. Of more than 95,000 clones in the sample, roughly 80% were seen once. The sample taken for sequencing was PBMCs. Receptor source: a man aged 25-45 years in good health and CMV-seropositive.

V and J are TRBV5-1 and TRBJ2-2; TRBD1 agrees at 10 bases. Germline V gene data show CDR1 as SGHRS and CDR2 as YFSETQ. The CDR3 has 15 amino acids. V shed 9 bases and J 6 bases; nucleotides not matched to a gene: 11. The CDR3 spells CATSNGTGVSGELFF. In DNA, the CDR3 is TGCGCCACCAGTAATGGGACAGGGGTTTCCGGGGAGCTGTTTTTT.

CDR3 nucleotide sequence: TGTGCCAGCAGCTTAGTGACAGTTAACACCGGGGAGCTGTTTTTT. It encodes CASSLVTVNTGELFF. The chain has TRBV11-2 and TRBJ2-2, with D possibly TRBD1 on 5 matching bases. Looked up from germline, CDR1 is SGHAT and CDR2 is FQNNGV. The V and J ends lost 1 base and 2 bases respectively, with 8 bases between them. CDR3 length: 15 amino acids.

The chain couples TRBV6-4 to TRBJ2-3, with 10 nucleotides matching TRBD2. V gave up 5 bases and J gave up 4 bases; unmatched junction bases: 3. The CDR3 contains 14 residues. Germline loops: CDR1 MRHNA, CDR2 SNTAGT. CDR3 loop: CASSTSGVSDTQYF. As DNA, the CDR3 is TGTGCCAGCAGTACTAGCGGGGTTTCAGATACGCAGTATTTT.

The chain carries TRBV6-1 and TRBJ2-1, with 8 bases lining up with TRBD2. This CDR3 has 14 residues. Germline assignment: CDR1 MNHNS and CDR2 SASEGT. V lost 6 bases, J lost 8 bases, and 9 bases stayed unmatched. The chain's CDR3 is CASRDRTSKYEQFF. The CDR3, as DNA: TGTGCCAGCAGGGACCGGACTAGCAAGTATGAGCAGTTCTTC.

The gene calls are TRBV6-1 and TRBJ2-4; maybe TRBD1 (6 bases). Germline V gene data show CDR1 as MNHNS and CDR2 as SASEGT. The CDR3 consists of 15 residues. Trimming left V 3 bases short and J 5 bases short, with 14 bases between. The CDR3 region is CASSESPGAQNIQYF. The CDR3 DNA is TGTGCCAGCAGTGAGAGCCCAGGGGCTCAAAACATTCAGTACTTC.

The V gene is TRBV7-9, the J gene TRBJ1-3, with 11 nucleotides matching TRBD1. Germline V lookup: CDR1 SEHNR, CDR2 FQNEAQ (reference sequence). This CDR3 has 16 amino acids. The V segment lost 7 bases and the J segment 5 bases; nucleotides outside the gene matches: 10. CDR3 sequence (DNA): TGTGCCAGCAACCATTTGGACAGGGGGCATAGAAACACCATATATTTT. Encoded protein: CASNHLDRGHRNTIYF.

This chain connects TRBV10-3 to TRBJ2-1; D perhaps matches TRBD1 (5 bases). CDR1 is ENHRY and CDR2 is SYGVKD in the germline V gene. The CDR3 covers 12 residues. The germline V and J ends were trimmed by 5 bases and 6 bases, with 8 bases remaining between them. CDR3 protein: CAISLDSNEQFF. CDR3 bases: TGTGCCATCAGTCTCGACAGCAATGAGCAGTTCTTC.

This chain links TRBV18 with TRBJ2-5; D is unclear. V lost 1 base and J 3 bases, leaving 6 bases between the germline ends. The V gene's germline CDR1 is KGHSH and CDR2 LQKENI. This CDR3 spans 13 amino acids. CDR3 DNA: TGTGCCAGCTCACCACGAACGGAAGAGACCCAGTACTTC. Translated, it gives CASSPRTEETQYF.

The chain joins TRBV5-1 to TRBJ1-1, with D possibly matching TRBD1 (5 bases). The CDR3 is made up of 14 amino acids. V was trimmed by 0 bases and J by 4 bases, leaving 10 bases between them. The germline CDR1 and CDR2 sequences are SGHRS and YFSETQ. CDR3 nucleotides: TGCGCCAGCAGCTTGGGGGGGGGAATCACTGAAGCTTTCTTT. It translates to CASSLGGGITEAFF.

The V gene is TRBV30, the J gene TRBJ2-5, with D possibly being TRBD2 (7 bases). Germline V gives CDR1 GTSNPN, CDR2 SVGIG (reference sequence). The CDR3 length is 15 residues. V was pared by 0 bases and J by 4 bases, with 15 bases between. CDR3 region: CAWSVLGGGRETQYF. The CDR3 region has the DNA TGTGCCTGGAGTGTACTAGGGGGGGGGCGAGAGACCCAGTACTTC.